This entry describes one T cell receptor (beta chain). This sample is drawn from a study of blood T cell repertoires in COVID-19. CDR3 length equals 14 residues. Looked up from germline, CDR1 is LNHDA and CDR2 is SQIVND (reference sequence). V shed 4 bases and J 6 bases; nucleotides not matched to a gene: 6. Original processing notes: The assay estimated nucleated cells by amplifying reference gene primers. Data came from immunoSEQ multiplex PCR; TCRdb stores just in-frame clones and leaves some out. V and J calls and clone size are as listed in that table; D and trimming were resolved from the DNA. The sample contains some 140,000 clones, 80% to 85% of which appear only once.

The sample was peripheral blood. V is TRBV19 and J is TRBJ2-1; 7 positions agree with TRBD1. The TCR originated in a man in his sixties with acute or convalescent COVID-19. CDR3 bases: TGTGCCAGTAGTAGAGTGGGACAGACCAATGAGCAGTTCTTC. Its protein product is CASSRVGQTNEQFF.